This TCR beta chain was identified in a study of blood T cell repertoires in COVID-19. Study-level background: The United States, Italy and Spain were the sources of the acute and convalescent COVID-19 samples. The analysed material was cDNA or gDNA that came from T cells, B-cell-depleted T cells, or PBMCs.

This clone was seen only once. Original analysis: Amplification with reference gene primers provided the estimates of nucleated cell counts. TCRdb keeps only in-frame clones here, not all; method: immunoSEQ multiplex PCR. The DNA was the basis for D and trimming; V, J and clone size are from that table. The sample records some 320,000 clones, about 91% being singletons. The germline gives CDR1 LNHDA, CDR2 SQIVND (reference sequence). This CDR3 is 18 amino acids long. The germline V and J ends were trimmed by 2 bases and 3 bases, with 20 bases remaining between them. This chain joins TRBV19 and TRBJ1-5; D perhaps matches TRBD1 (6 bases). The receptor's source is a woman aged 30 to 39 who had recovered from COVID-19. The specimen was peripheral blood. The CDR3 DNA follows: TGTGCCAGTAGTATACTACCATCCGGGGGGCGAATCAATCAGCCCCAGCATTTT. Its protein is CASSILPSGGRINQPQHF. Supplemented by reference TRBV19 and TRBJ1-5, the full variable domain reads DGGITQSPKYLFRKEGQNVTLSCEQNLNHDAMYWYRQDPGQGLRLIYYSQIVNDFQKGDIAEGYSVSREKKESFPLTVTSAQKNPTAFYLCASSILPSGGRINQPQHFGDGTRLSIL.